The rows below give T cell receptor beta chains drawn from one sample of a study of T cells after yellow fever vaccination. TCRdb called the 5' RACE reads again in MiXCR, with one record for every CDR3 protein. The data show some 240,000 distinct CDR3 sequences, with about 3% seen just once and roughly 3% held by the top ten. The sample here was CD4+ T cells sorted from PBMCs, taken 10 days after the yellow fever booster vaccination. The receptors shown here come from a man aged 18 to 29 who received the YFV17D yellow fever vaccine. CDR3s include the opening cysteine and the closing phenylalanine or tryptophan. The D gene is left open where the match is weak. The size of a clone is reported for some rows only, either as once, few or many, or as a class for expanded clones.

length: 13; size: NA; D: NA; V: TRBV30; J: TRBJ1-2; CDR3: CAWSEYAGYGHTF; DNA: TGTGCCTGGAGTGAGTATGCAGGCTATGGCCACACCTTC
length: 13; size: many; D: NA; V: TRBV5-4; J: TRBJ2-7; CDR3: CASSTGTLTEQYF; DNA: TGTGCCAGCAGCACCGGGACCCTAACCGAGCAGTACTTC
length: 15; size: many; D: NA; V: TRBV9; J: TRBJ2-5; CDR3: CASSVAGGLQETQYF; DNA: TGTGCCAGCAGCGTAGCCGGGGGCCTCCAAGAGACCCAGTACTTC
length: 13; size: NA; D: NA; V: TRBV21-1; J: TRBJ2-7; CDR3: CASTRTSGYEQYF; DNA: TGTGCCAGCACGAGGACTAGCGGATACGAGCAGTACTTC
length: 13; size: NA; D: NA; V: TRBV7-3; J: TRBJ2-1; CDR3: CASSLPGHNEQFF; DNA: TGTGCCAGCAGCTTACCAGGTCACAATGAGCAGTTCTTC
length: 16; size: NA; D: NA; V: TRBV12-3/TRBV12-4; J: TRBJ2-6; CDR3: CASRKGGGAGANVLTF; DNA: TGTGCCAGCAGAAAAGGGGGGGGGGCTGGGGCCAACGTCCTGACTTTC
length: 14; size: few; D: NA; V: TRBV3-1; J: TRBJ2-3; CDR3: CASSLMTSTDTQYF; DNA: TGTGCCAGCAGCCTGATGACTAGCACAGATACGCAGTATTTT
length: 14; size: NA; D: NA; V: TRBV3-1; J: TRBJ2-3; CDR3: CASSQVGFTDTQYF; DNA: TGTGCCAGCAGCCAAGTTGGGTTCACAGATACGCAGTATTTT
length: 17; size: many; D: TRBD1; V: TRBV5-1; J: TRBJ1-2; CDR3: CASSLEYRDRVDYGYTF; DNA: TGCGCCAGCAGCTTGGAATACCGGGACAGGGTTGACTATGGCTACACCTTC
length: 13; size: NA; D: NA; V: TRBV7-2; J: TRBJ1-5; CDR3: CASARNNNQPQHF; DNA: TGTGCCAGCGCGCGGAACAACAATCAGCCCCAGCATTTT
length: 16; size: NA; D: NA; V: TRBV7-8; J: TRBJ1-5; CDR3: CASSFNAGLLNQPQHF; DNA: TGTGCCAGCAGCTTCAACGCGGGACTATTAAATCAGCCCCAGCATTTT
length: 12; size: many; D: NA; V: TRBV5-4; J: TRBJ2-2; CDR3: CASSFDTGELFF; DNA: TGTGCCAGCAGTTTTGACACCGGGGAGCTGTTTTTT
length: 14; size: few; D: TRBD1; V: TRBV20-1; J: TRBJ2-7; CDR3: CSARARTGGYEQYF; DNA: TGCAGTGCTAGAGCTCGGACAGGGGGATACGAGCAGTACTTC
length: 17; size: few; D: TRBD2; V: TRBV7-8; J: TRBJ2-1; CDR3: CASSLHGLAGTYNEQFF; DNA: TGTGCCAGCAGCCTACACGGACTAGCGGGGACCTACAATGAGCAGTTCTTC
length: 13; size: few; D: TRBD1; V: TRBV6-1; J: TRBJ2-4; CDR3: CASSGGQGNIQYF; DNA: TGTGCCAGCAGTGGAGGACAGGGAAACATTCAGTACTTC
length: 15; size: many; D: NA; V: TRBV29-1; J: TRBJ1-2; CDR3: CSVGLKGVTVYGYTF; DNA: TGCAGCGTTGGCCTCAAAGGTGTGACAGTCTATGGCTACACCTTC
length: 15; size: many; D: NA; V: TRBV11-2; J: TRBJ2-2; CDR3: CASSLGLGYGGELFF; DNA: TGTGCCAGCAGCTTAGGACTAGGCTACGGCGGGGAGCTGTTTTTT
length: 15; size: many; D: TRBD1; V: TRBV4-3; J: TRBJ1-2; CDR3: CASSQAGGAGYGYTF; DNA: TGCGCCAGCAGCCAAGCAGGGGGCGCGGGCTATGGCTACACCTTC
length: 17; size: many; D: NA; V: TRBV7-2; J: TRBJ2-2; CDR3: CASSLDGGWQYTGELFF; DNA: TGTGCCAGCAGCTTAGATGGAGGGTGGCAATACACCGGGGAGCTGTTTTTT
length: 11; size: NA; D: NA; V: TRBV3-1; J: TRBJ2-1; CDR3: CASSQWNEQFF; DNA: TGTGCCAGCAGCCAATGGAATGAGCAGTTCTTC
length: 12; size: NA; D: TRBD1; V: TRBV30; J: TRBJ1-2; CDR3: CACPGQGAGYTF; DNA: TGTGCCTGCCCGGGACAGGGGGCGGGCTACACCTTC
length: 15; size: many; D: TRBD1; V: TRBV19; J: TRBJ1-1; CDR3: CASSTSFRGYTEAFF; DNA: TGTGCCAGTAGTACCTCATTCAGGGGGTACACTGAAGCTTTCTTT
length: 14; size: many; D: TRBD2; V: TRBV4-1; J: TRBJ2-5; CDR3: CASRHGGAGETQYF; DNA: TGCGCCAGCAGACACGGGGGGGCTGGGGAGACCCAGTACTTC
length: 15; size: NA; D: TRBD1; V: TRBV11-2; J: TRBJ1-1; CDR3: CASSSHRGPQGGAFF; DNA: TGTGCCAGCAGCTCCCACAGGGGTCCCCAAGGAGGGGCTTTCTTT
length: 13; size: many; D: TRBD2; V: TRBV7-2; J: TRBJ2-5; CDR3: CASSGTSLETQYF; DNA: TGTGCCAGCTCAGGGACTAGCCTTGAGACCCAGTACTTC
length: 13; size: NA; D: NA; V: TRBV6-2/TRBV6-3; J: TRBJ2-7; CDR3: CASSYGADYEQYF; DNA: TGTGCCAGCAGTTACGGGGCAGATTACGAGCAGTACTTC
length: 17; size: many; D: NA; V: TRBV6-5; J: TRBJ2-7; CDR3: CASSYSPGPAEHYEQYF; DNA: TGTGCCAGCAGTTACTCCCCCGGACCGGCTGAACACTACGAGCAGTACTTC
length: 16; size: many; D: NA; V: TRBV5-1; J: TRBJ2-3; CDR3: CASSLVRGYQADTQYF; DNA: TGCGCCAGCAGCTTGGTTCGAGGTTATCAGGCAGATACGCAGTATTTT
length: 14; size: NA; D: NA; V: TRBV5-1; J: TRBJ2-3; CDR3: CASSSDRITDTQYF; DNA: TGCGCCAGCAGCTCCGACAGAATCACAGATACGCAGTATTTT
length: 13; size: NA; D: TRBD1; V: TRBV20-1; J: TRBJ1-4; CDR3: CSAPTGGNEKLFF; DNA: TGCAGTGCCCCGACAGGGGGTAATGAAAAACTGTTTTTT
length: 14; size: NA; D: TRBD1; V: TRBV10-2; J: TRBJ1-6; CDR3: CASSDRTGNSSLHF; DNA: TGCGCCAGCAGTGATAGGACAGGGAATTCATCCCTCCACTTT
length: 16; size: NA; D: NA; V: TRBV7-9; J: TRBJ1-6; CDR3: CASSLGGPLDNSPLHF; DNA: TGTGCCAGCAGCTTAGGTGGTCCCCTGGATAATTCACCCCTCCACTTT
length: 13; size: many; D: NA; V: TRBV3-1; J: TRBJ1-5; CDR3: CASSLPGNQPQHF; DNA: TGTGCCAGCAGCCTTCCGGGCAATCAGCCCCAGCATTTT
length: 15; size: many; D: TRBD2; V: TRBV7-2; J: TRBJ2-7; CDR3: CASSLELLAAYEQYF; DNA: TGTGCCAGCAGCTTAGAGTTACTAGCGGCCTACGAGCAGTACTTC
length: 14; size: few; D: NA; V: TRBV7-9; J: TRBJ1-1; CDR3: CASSSSDGNTEAFF; DNA: TGTGCCAGCAGCTCCTCGGACGGGAACACTGAAGCTTTCTTT
length: 13; size: few; D: NA; V: TRBV7-2; J: TRBJ1-2; CDR3: CASSFDRQYGYTF; DNA: TGTGCCAGCAGCTTCGACAGACAGTATGGCTACACCTTC
length: 14; size: many; D: NA; V: TRBV5-1; J: TRBJ2-2; CDR3: CASSLNRDTGELFF; DNA: TGCGCCAGCAGCTTAAACAGGGACACCGGGGAGCTGTTTTTT
length: 17; size: many; D: NA; V: TRBV7-2; J: TRBJ1-4; CDR3: CASSHPLRGSTNEKLFF; DNA: TGTGCCAGCAGCCACCCCCTGCGGGGATCAACTAATGAAAAACTGTTTTTT
length: 15; size: NA; D: NA; V: TRBV3-1; J: TRBJ2-7; CDR3: CTSSQGYRLELEQYF; DNA: TGTACCAGCAGCCAAGGATACAGGCTGGAGCTCGAGCAGTACTTC
length: 14; size: NA; D: NA; V: TRBV11-2; J: TRBJ1-1; CDR3: CASSLGLGNTEVFF; DNA: TGTGCCAGCAGCTTAGGACTTGGGAACACTGAAGTTTTCTTT
length: 14; size: few; D: TRBD1; V: TRBV20-1; J: TRBJ2-1; CDR3: CSAETGGAANEQFF; DNA: TGCAGTGCTGAAACAGGGGGCGCGGCCAATGAGCAGTTCTTC
length: 15; size: many; D: NA; V: TRBV7-2; J: TRBJ1-6; CDR3: CASSSQGTLNSPLHF; DNA: TGTGCCAGCAGCTCTCAGGGGACCCTTAATTCACCCCTCCACTTT
length: 14; size: many; D: TRBD1; V: TRBV7-9; J: TRBJ2-5; CDR3: CASRPRQGQETQYF; DNA: TGTGCCAGCAGGCCCAGACAGGGCCAAGAGACCCAGTACTTC
length: 13; size: NA; D: NA; V: TRBV20-1; J: TRBJ1-4; CDR3: CSARWLPNEKLFF; DNA: TGCAGTGCTAGATGGTTACCTAATGAAAAACTGTTTTTT
length: 13; size: many; D: TRBD1; V: TRBV7-2; J: TRBJ2-7; CDR3: CASSTRTGGEQYF; DNA: TGTGCCAGCAGCACCCGGACAGGCGGCGAGCAGTACTTC
length: 12; size: NA; D: NA; V: TRBV7-2; J: TRBJ1-4; CDR3: CASSWGAEKLFF; DNA: TGTGCCAGCAGCTGGGGGGCTGAAAAACTGTTTTTT
length: 14; size: many; D: NA; V: TRBV7-9; J: TRBJ2-3; CDR3: CASSFGLSPDTQYF; DNA: TGTGCCAGCAGCTTCGGACTGTCCCCAGATACGCAGTATTTT
length: 11; size: many; D: NA; V: TRBV5-1; J: TRBJ2-5; CDR3: CASRGQETQYF; DNA: TGCGCCAGCCGGGGCCAAGAGACCCAGTACTTC
length: 14; size: many; D: NA; V: TRBV4-3; J: TRBJ1-3; CDR3: CASSSTRSGNTIYF; DNA: TGCGCCAGCAGTTCGACAAGGTCTGGAAACACCATATATTTT
length: 16; size: few; D: NA; V: TRBV12-3/TRBV12-4; J: TRBJ2-1; CDR3: CASSPLAGPVYNEQFF; DNA: TGTGCCAGCAGTCCCCTGGCAGGGCCAGTCTACAATGAGCAGTTCTTC
length: 16; size: many; D: NA; V: TRBV12-3/TRBV12-4; J: TRBJ1-2; CDR3: CASSFGQGLPNYGYTF; DNA: TGTGCCAGCAGTTTCGGGCAGGGGCTACCCAACTATGGCTACACCTTC
length: 16; size: many; D: TRBD2; V: TRBV4-1; J: TRBJ2-7; CDR3: CASSHPGSGGVYEQYF; DNA: TGCGCCAGCAGCCACCCTGGGAGCGGGGGGGTCTACGAGCAGTACTTC
length: 15; size: few; D: NA; V: TRBV30; J: TRBJ1-4; CDR3: CAWSAGHSGNEKLFF; DNA: TGTGCCTGGAGTGCGGGACACTCGGGAAATGAAAAACTGTTTTTT
length: 16; size: NA; D: NA; V: TRBV13; J: TRBJ2-5; CDR3: CASSLGLGGNPETQYF; DNA: TGTGCCAGCAGCTTAGGCTTAGGGGGGAATCCCGAGACCCAGTACTTC
length: 12; size: many; D: NA; V: TRBV6-1; J: TRBJ1-5; CDR3: CASRQLNQPQHF; DNA: TGTGCCAGCAGACAGCTTAATCAGCCCCAGCATTTT
length: 18; size: many; D: TRBD2; V: TRBV7-9; J: TRBJ2-1; CDR3: CASSRGKLAGEWRNEQFF; DNA: TGTGCCAGCAGCCGAGGGAAACTAGCGGGGGAGTGGAGAAATGAGCAGTTCTTC
length: 14; size: few; D: NA; V: TRBV5-1; J: TRBJ2-1; CDR3: CASSPGVAQNEQFF; DNA: TGCGCCAGCAGCCCCGGAGTCGCCCAGAATGAGCAGTTCTTC
length: 16; size: many; D: TRBD1; V: TRBV9; J: TRBJ1-2; CDR3: CASSADRVGYYYGYTF; DNA: TGTGCCAGCAGCGCCGACAGGGTGGGGTATTATTATGGCTACACCTTC